The 13 T cell receptor beta chains given below trace back to one sample, sequenced in a study of control samples from healthy donors and cancer patients. Profiled with immunoSEQ multiplex PCR; TCRdb holds only in-frame clones, not every one. The sample consists of roughly 54,000 clones, around 95% of them appearing once. Sequencing was done on a sample of blood. All receptors derive from a woman in her thirties in good health.

The chain employs TRBV5-1 and TRBJ2-1; D unresolved. CDR1 SGHRS and CDR2 YFSETQ come from the germline V gene. Trimming removed 0 bases from V and 9 bases from J, with 13 bases in between. The CDR3 spans 14 residues. The CDR3 here is CASSLDAIAVEQFF. CDR3 coding DNA: TGCGCCAGCAGCTTGGATGCGATTGCGGTTGAGCAGTTCTTC. Combining the CDR3 with reference TRBV5-1 and TRBJ2-1 gives the whole variable domain KAGVTQTPRYLIKTRGQQVTLSCSPISGHRSVSWYQQTPGQGLQFLFEYFSETQRNKGNFPGRFSGRQFSNSRSEMNVSTLELGDSALYLCASSLDAIAVEQFFGPGTRLTVL.

V is TRBV10-2 and J is TRBJ1-2; D is uncertain. CDR1 and CDR2 (germline): WSHSY, SAAADI. The CDR3 consists of 14 residues. Trimming took 0 bases from V and 2 from J, leaving 7 bases between them. The CDR3 reads CASSESGGNYGYTF. The CDR3 DNA sequence: TGCGCCAGCAGTGAGTCGGGCGGGAACTATGGCTACACCTTC.

The chain is built from TRBV28 and TRBJ2-3, with TRBD1 matching over 10 bases. Germline V gene data show CDR1 as MDHEN and CDR2 as SYDVKM. The CDR3 spans 15 residues. V was clipped by 5 bases and J by 5 bases; unmatched bases: 7. The CDR3 here is CASSPWTGGIDTQYF. The CDR3 bases are TGTGCCAGCAGTCCCTGGACAGGGGGGATAGATACGCAGTATTTT.

The J gene is TRBJ2-5, the V gene TRBV29-1; 10 nucleotides line up with TRBD1. Germline V gives CDR1 SQVTM, CDR2 ANQGSEA. CDR3 length: 15 amino acids. J lost 5 bases, V lost 5 bases, and 11 bases had no gene match. The CDR3 bases are TGCAGCGTTCAGACCGGGACAGGGGTCCTTGAGACCCAGTACTTC. Protein sequence: CSVQTGTGVLETQYF.

The chain employs TRBV15 and TRBJ1-1; D might be TRBD1 (6 bases). The CDR3 totals 16 residues. Trimming shortened V by 0 bases and J by 0 bases, and 11 bases separated the two germline ends. The germline gives CDR1 LNHNV, CDR2 YYDKDF (reference sequence). The CDR3 nucleotides read TGTGCCACCAGCAGAGACAGGGGTTTTATGAACACTGAAGCTTTCTTT. It codes for CATSRDRGFMNTEAFF.

The rearrangement joins TRBV7-2 to TRBJ2-3; 10 bases fit TRBD1. The germline gives CDR1 SGHTA, CDR2 FQGNSA. Unmatched junction bases numbered 7, after V lost 7 bases and J lost 3 bases. This CDR3 contains 15 residues. The CDR3 here is CASKTGTGVTDTQYF. The CDR3 bases are TGTGCCAGCAAAACCGGGACAGGGGTTACAGATACGCAGTATTTT. Full variable domain (outside the CDR3, taken from reference TRBV7-2 and TRBJ2-3): GAGVSQSPSNKVTEKGKDVELRCDPISGHTALYWYRQSLGQGLEFLIYFQGNSAPDKSGLPSDRFSAERTGGSVSTLTIQRTQQEDSAVYLCASKTGTGVTDTQYFGPGTRLTVL.

V usage is TRBV29-1 and J usage is TRBJ2-3, with TRBD2 matching over 11 bases. V dropped 7 bases and J dropped 7; count of bases not matched to a gene: 10. This CDR3 has 14 residues. Per the germline V gene, CDR1 is SQVTM and CDR2 is ANQGSEA. The CDR3 DNA is TGCAGCGCCGACCCACTAGCGGGGGCACATACGCAGTATTTT. As protein: CSADPLAGAHTQYF.

This clone has a single count. The rearrangement links TRBV7-8 to TRBJ2-1; no clear D gene. CDR3 size: 13 residues. V was clipped by 0 bases and J by 4 bases, with 4 bases between them. Per the germline V gene, CDR1 is SGHVS and CDR2 is FQNEAQ. CDR3 protein: CASSLAAYNEQFF. CDR3 coding DNA: TGTGCCAGCAGCTTAGCGGCTTACAATGAGCAGTTCTTC.

The chain uses TRBV28 and TRBJ2-5, with a tentative D call TRBD1 (5 bases). The CDR3 loop spans 22 amino acids. Trimming removed 3 bases from V and 2 bases from J, with 34 bases in between. CDR1 MDHEN and CDR2 SYDVKM come from the germline V gene. Here the CDR3 DNA reads TGTGCCAGCAGTTTTAGGTCAGGAGACCTACAGGACCAACCTGGGCCACAAGAGACCCAGTACTTC. Its protein product is CASSFRSGDLQDQPGPQETQYF.

The chain couples TRBV19 to TRBJ2-1, with 8 bases lining up with TRBD2. J gave up 1 base and V 5 bases, and 13 bases lay outside the gene matches. In germline, CDR1 is LNHDA, CDR2 SQIVND (reference sequence). The CDR3 covers 18 residues. CDR3 sequence reads: CASSLLRGGRESYNEQFF. CDR3 DNA: TGTGCCAGTAGTCTCCTCCGCGGGGGGCGGGAGTCCTACAATGAGCAGTTCTTC.

The chain is built from TRBV9 and TRBJ1-5; D is unresolved. This CDR3 is 14 amino acids long. Germline assignment: CDR1 SGDLS and CDR2 YYNGEE. Trimming cost V 0 bases and J 0 bases, with 4 bases left between them. The chain's CDR3 is CASSVGDSNQPQHF. CDR3 nucleotides: TGTGCCAGCAGCGTAGGCGATAGCAATCAGCCCCAGCATTTT. Supplemented by reference TRBV9 and TRBJ1-5, the full variable domain reads DSGVTQTPKHLITATGQRVTLRCSPRSGDLSVYWYQQSLDQGLQFLIQYYNGEERAKGNILERFSAQQFPDLHSELNLSSLELGDSALYFCASSVGDSNQPQHFGDGTRLSIL.

CDR3 bases: TGTGCCAGCATCCGGGACTACCAAGACAATGAGCAGTTCTTC. Translated: CASIRDYQDNEQFF. The rearrangement uses TRBV2 and TRBJ2-1, with 7 nucleotides matching TRBD2. CDR3 size: 14 residues. Germline CDR1 SNHLY, CDR2 FYNNEI. V was clipped by 7 bases and J by 5 bases; unmatched bases: 8.

The V call is TRBV4-1, the J call TRBJ2-3; 9 bases map to TRBD1. The germline gives CDR1 MGHRA, CDR2 YSYEKL. CDR3 length: 16 amino acids. J lost 1 base, V lost 4 bases, and 6 bases had no gene match. CDR3 amino acids: CASSPRTGEGTDTQYF. The CDR3 bases are TGCGCCAGCAGCCCCCGGACAGGGGAGGGCACAGATACGCAGTATTTT.